Each of the 4 T cell receptor beta chains below was sequenced from the same sample in a study of cytomegalovirus exposure and HLA in healthy donors. PCR involved 60 Vbeta and 13 Jbeta primers. Some clones are missing from TCRdb's copy, which holds only in-frame ones; the method was immunoSEQ multiplex PCR. Of 150,000 to 200,000 clones listed, around 85% are singletons. The sequenced sample was PBMCs. All receptors derive from a woman between 50 and 59 years old in good health and CMV-seronegative.

The V gene is TRBV7-6, the J gene TRBJ2-2; TRBD2 agrees at 11 bases. CDR3 length: 18 amino acids. Per the germline V gene, CDR1 is SGHVS and CDR2 is FNYEAQ. V lost 6 bases to trimming and J lost 3 bases; unmatched junction nucleotides: 12. In DNA form, the CDR3 reads TGTGCCAGCAGGTCGCTGACTAGCGGGAATCTGGACACCGGGGAGCTGTTTTTT. Protein product: CASRSLTSGNLDTGELFF.

The chain couples TRBV7-6 to TRBJ2-2; D is perhaps TRBD1 (6 bases). This CDR3 contains 14 residues. Looked up from germline, CDR1 is SGHVS and CDR2 is FNYEAQ. The V end was cut by 1 base, the J end by 4 bases, with 7 bases between. CDR3 sequence (DNA): TGTGCCAGCAGCTTAGTAGGGGGCACCGGGGAGCTGTTTTTT. It encodes CASSLVGGTGELFF.

This chain links TRBV6-5 with TRBJ1-6; TRBD1 is a possible D gene (5 bases). The CDR3 contains 14 residues. Germline CDR1 MNHEY, CDR2 SVGAGI. V lost 5 bases to trimming and J lost 7 bases, with 12 bases between them. CDR3 coding DNA: TGTGCCAGCAGTGTCAGGGCTTCCAATTCACCCCTCCACTTT. This sequence encodes CASSVRASNSPLHF.

The rearrangement links TRBV4-1 to TRBJ2-5, with a tentative D call TRBD1 (6 bases). The germline CDR1 and CDR2 sequences are MGHRA and YSYEKL. The CDR3 spans 15 residues. V lost 0 bases, J lost 4 bases, and 12 bases lay in between. The CDR3 is CASSQDWQGRETQYF. The DNA for the CDR3 is TGCGCCAGCAGCCAAGATTGGCAGGGGAGAGAGACCCAGTACTTC.